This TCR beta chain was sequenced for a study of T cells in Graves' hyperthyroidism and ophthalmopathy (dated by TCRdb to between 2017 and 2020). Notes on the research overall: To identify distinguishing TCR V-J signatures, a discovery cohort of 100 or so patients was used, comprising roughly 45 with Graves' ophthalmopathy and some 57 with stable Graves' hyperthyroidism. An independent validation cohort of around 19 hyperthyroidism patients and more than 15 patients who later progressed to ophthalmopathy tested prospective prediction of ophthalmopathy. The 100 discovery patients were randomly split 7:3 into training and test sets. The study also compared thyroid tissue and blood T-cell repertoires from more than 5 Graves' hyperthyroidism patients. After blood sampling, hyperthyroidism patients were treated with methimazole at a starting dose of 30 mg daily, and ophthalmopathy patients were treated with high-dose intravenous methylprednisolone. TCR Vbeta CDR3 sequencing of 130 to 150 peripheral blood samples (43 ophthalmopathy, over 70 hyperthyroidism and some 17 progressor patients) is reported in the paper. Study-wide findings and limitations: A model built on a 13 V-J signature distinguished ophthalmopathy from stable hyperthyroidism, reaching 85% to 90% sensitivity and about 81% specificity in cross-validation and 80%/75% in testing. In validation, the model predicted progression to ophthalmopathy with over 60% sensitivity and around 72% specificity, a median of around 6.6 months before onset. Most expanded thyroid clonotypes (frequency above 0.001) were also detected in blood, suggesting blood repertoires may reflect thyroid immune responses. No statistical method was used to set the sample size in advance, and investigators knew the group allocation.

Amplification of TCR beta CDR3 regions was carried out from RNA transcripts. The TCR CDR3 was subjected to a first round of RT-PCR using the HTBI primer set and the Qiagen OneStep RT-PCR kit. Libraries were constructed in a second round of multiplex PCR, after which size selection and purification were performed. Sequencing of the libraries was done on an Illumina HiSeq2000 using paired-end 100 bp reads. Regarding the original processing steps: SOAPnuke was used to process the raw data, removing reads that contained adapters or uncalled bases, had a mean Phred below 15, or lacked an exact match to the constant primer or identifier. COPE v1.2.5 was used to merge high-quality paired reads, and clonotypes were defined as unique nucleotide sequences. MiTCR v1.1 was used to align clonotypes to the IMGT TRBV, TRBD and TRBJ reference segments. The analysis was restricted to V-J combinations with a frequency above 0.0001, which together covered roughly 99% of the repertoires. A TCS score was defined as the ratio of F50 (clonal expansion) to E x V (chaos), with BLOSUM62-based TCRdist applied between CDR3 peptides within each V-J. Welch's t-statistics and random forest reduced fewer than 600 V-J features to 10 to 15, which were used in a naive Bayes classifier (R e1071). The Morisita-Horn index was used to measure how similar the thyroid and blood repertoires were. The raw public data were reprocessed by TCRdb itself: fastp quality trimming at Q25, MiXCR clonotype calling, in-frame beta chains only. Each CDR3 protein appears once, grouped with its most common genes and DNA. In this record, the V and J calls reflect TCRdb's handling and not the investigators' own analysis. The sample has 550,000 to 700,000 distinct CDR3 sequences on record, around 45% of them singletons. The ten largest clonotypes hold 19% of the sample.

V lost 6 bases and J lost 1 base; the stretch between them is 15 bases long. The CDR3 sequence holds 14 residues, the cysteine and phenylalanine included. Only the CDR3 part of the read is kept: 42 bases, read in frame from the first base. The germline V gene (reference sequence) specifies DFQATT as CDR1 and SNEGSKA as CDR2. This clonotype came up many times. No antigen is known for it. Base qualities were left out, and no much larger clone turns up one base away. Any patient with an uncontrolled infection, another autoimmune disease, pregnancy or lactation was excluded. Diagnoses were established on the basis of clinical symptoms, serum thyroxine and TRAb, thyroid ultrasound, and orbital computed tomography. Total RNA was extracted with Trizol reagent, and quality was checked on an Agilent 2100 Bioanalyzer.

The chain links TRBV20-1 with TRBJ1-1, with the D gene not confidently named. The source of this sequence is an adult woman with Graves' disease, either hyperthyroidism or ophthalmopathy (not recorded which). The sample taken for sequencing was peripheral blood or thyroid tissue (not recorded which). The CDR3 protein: CSAPRGGPNTEAFF. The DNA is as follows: TGCAGTGCCCCGCGGGGAGGTCCGAACACTGAAGCTTTCTTT.